Following are 29 T cell receptor beta chains from one sample sequenced in a study of T cell responses to AZD1222 COVID-19 vaccine. The assay was immunoSEQ multiplex PCR, and TCRdb's table has in-frame clones only and misses some. The sample has more than 100,000 clones, around 93% seen once. Specimen: peripheral blood, collected 28 days after the second AZD1222 dose. The origin of the receptors is an adult who received the AZD1222 COVID-19 vaccine.

V usage is TRBV6-5 and J usage is TRBJ2-1, with D tentatively TRBD1 (5 bases). CDR3 length: 15 residues. V lost 6 bases to trimming and J lost 4 bases, with 16 bases between them. Germline values: CDR1 MNHEY, CDR2 SVGAGI. As DNA, the CDR3 is TGTGCCAGCAGGACTTCGACAGACCCATACAATGAGCAGTTCTTC. Protein: CASRTSTDPYNEQFF.

V is TRBV4-3 and J is TRBJ2-1; the D gene could be TRBD1 or TRBD2 (5 bases each). The CDR3 is 16 residues long. Trimming took 1 base from V and 0 from J, leaving 10 bases between them. Germline CDR1 and CDR2: LGHNA and YSLEER. The CDR3, as DNA: TGCGCCAGCAGCCAAGGGGGCCGGGGCTCCTACAATGAGCAGTTCTTC. Translating gives CASSQGGRGSYNEQFF.

The J gene is TRBJ2-5, the V gene TRBV10-3, with 9 nucleotides matching TRBD1. The CDR3 consists of 15 residues. V gave up 6 bases and J gave up 4 bases; unmatched junction bases: 9. Germline loops: CDR1 ENHRY, CDR2 SYGVKD. The CDR3 DNA sequence: TGTGCCATCAGCACAAGGGACAGGGCTACAGAGACCCAGTACTTC. Protein product: CAISTRDRATETQYF.

This sequence joins TRBV6-5 and TRBJ1-1; tentatively, D is TRBD1 (5 bases). Trimming pared 2 bases from V and 5 bases from J, leaving 12 bases between. The CDR3 has 14 residues. Germline V CDR1 and CDR2: MNHEY, SVGAGI. The CDR3 bases are TGTGCCAGCAGTTACGGGGGGACGCGTACTGAAGCTTTCTTT. It encodes CASSYGGTRTEAFF.

The chain is built from TRBV30 and TRBJ2-1, with 10 bases aligning to TRBD2. The germline V gene encodes CDR1 GTSNPN and CDR2 SVGIG (reference sequence). V lost 0 bases, J lost 6 bases, and 5 bases stayed unmatched. The CDR3 has 15 residues. CDR3 nucleotide sequence: TGTGCCTGGAGTGTACCGACTAGCGGGCCCAATGAGCAGTTCTTC. Protein product: CAWSVPTSGPNEQFF.

This chain uses TRBV25-1 with TRBJ1-3; the D is unclear. The length of the CDR3 is 15 residues. Per the germline V gene, CDR1 is MGHDK and CDR2 is SYGVNS. Trimming pared 3 bases from V and 0 bases from J, leaving 9 bases between. Here the CDR3 reads CASSDGTDSGNTIYF. In DNA form, the CDR3 reads TGTGCCAGCAGTGACGGTACAGACTCTGGAAACACCATATATTTT.

The V gene is TRBV7-9, the J gene TRBJ1-2; possible D gene TRBD1, 5 bases. Trimming took 10 bases from V and 5 from J, leaving 14 bases between them. The CDR3 is made up of 12 amino acids. CDR1 is SEHNR and CDR2 is FQNEAQ in the germline V gene (reference sequence). The CDR3 DNA reads TGTGCCACCTCGGACACGCCTTATGGCTACACCTTC. Translated, it gives CATSDTPYGYTF.

J is TRBJ2-6 and V is TRBV19; no firm D call. Trimming took 4 bases from V and 4 from J, leaving 11 bases between them. CDR3 size: 15 residues. Germline-derived CDR1 and CDR2 are LNHDA and SQIVND (reference sequence). CDR3 nucleotides: TGTGCCAGTAGTACTCAGGTTCTCGGGGCCAACGTCCTGACTTTC. It codes for CASSTQVLGANVLTF.

CDR3 nucleotide sequence: TGTGCCAGCGGTCTATCTGACAGGGTCGGCACCGGGGAGCTGTTTTTT. Its protein is CASGLSDRVGTGELFF. The chain couples TRBV2 to TRBJ2-2; 7 bases match TRBD1. This CDR3 spans 16 amino acids. V shed 8 bases, J shed 4 bases, and the junction held 13 bases outside the gene matches. The V gene's germline CDR1 is SNHLY and CDR2 FYNNEI. Supplemented by reference TRBV2 and TRBJ2-2, the full variable domain reads EPEVTQTPSHQVTQMGQEVILRCVPISNHLYFYWYRQILGQKVEFLVSFYNNEISEKSEIFDDQFSVERPDGSNFTLKIRSTKLEDSAMYFCASGLSDRVGTGELFFGEGSRLTVL.

This clone showed up just once. The rearrangement joins TRBV5-4 to TRBJ1-2; 10 bases agree with TRBD1. Germline trimming cut 4 bases from V and 8 bases from J; bases unmatched to any gene: 23. This CDR3 region has 19 residues. Germline V gene data show CDR1 as SGHNT and CDR2 as YYREEE (reference sequence). CDR3 residues: CASSIYPWDRGAGVEGYTF. The CDR3, as DNA: TGTGCCAGCAGCATTTACCCATGGGACAGGGGCGCGGGGGTGGAAGGCTACACCTTC.

To note about this clone: At one end, the junction sequence differs from germline, possibly due to a read error. The chain employs TRBV7-7 and TRBJ2-2; no definite D call. Germline V gene data show CDR1 as SSHAT and CDR2 as FNYEAQ (reference sequence). The length of the CDR3 is 16 residues. CDR3 sequence (DNA): TGTGCTAGCAGTTCTACAGAGTCGGGGAACACCGGGGAGCTGTTTTTT. Its protein product is CASSSTESGNTGELFF.

The chain combines TRBV4-3 with TRBJ2-3; tentative D call: TRBD1 (7 bases). The CDR3 is 13 amino acids. Per the germline V gene, CDR1 is LGHNA and CDR2 is YSLEER. V shed 5 bases and J shed 5 bases, with 11 bases lying between them. The CDR3 sequence is CASSTQGGDTQYF. The CDR3 bases are TGCGCCAGCAGCACTCAGGGGGGAGATACGCAGTATTTT.

The chain is built from TRBV3-1 (or the pseudogene TRBV3-2) and TRBJ2-1, with D possibly TRBD2 on 6 matching bases. Per the germline V gene, CDR1 is LGHDT and CDR2 is YNNKEL (reference sequence). The CDR3 contains 14 residues. V lost 4 bases, J lost 8 bases, and 15 bases lay in between. CDR3 coding DNA: TGTGCCAGCAGCCGAAAGAGCGGGTTAGATGAGCAGTTCTTC. This gives the protein CASSRKSGLDEQFF.

This chain joins TRBV7-9 and TRBJ1-1; D remains ambiguous. The CDR3 is made up of 14 amino acids. Trimming left V 4 bases short and J 1 base short, with 10 bases between. Germline V CDR1 and CDR2: SEHNR, FQNEAQ (reference sequence). The CDR3 is CASSSPPQNTEAFF. Written as DNA, the CDR3 is TGTGCCAGCAGCTCCCCGCCTCAGAACACTGAAGCTTTCTTT.

V and J are TRBV3-1 (or the pseudogene TRBV3-2) and TRBJ2-7; tentatively, D is TRBD2 (6 bases). The germline CDR1 and CDR2 sequences are LGHDT and YNNKEL (reference sequence). This CDR3 has 14 residues. The V end was cut by 3 bases, the J end by 5 bases, with 14 bases between. The chain's CDR3 is CASSHMRERNEQYF. The DNA of the CDR3 is TGTGCCAGCAGCCATATGCGGGAACGAAACGAGCAGTACTTC.

V usage is TRBV6-1 and J usage is TRBJ1-1; weak D call: TRBD1 (6 bases). The CDR3 has 11 residues. V was shortened by 2 bases and J by 10 bases, with 8 bases between the two germline ends. Germline values: CDR1 MNHNS, CDR2 SASEGT. In DNA form, the CDR3 reads TGTGCCAGCAGTGAATGGGGGCGAGCTTTCTTT. As protein: CASSEWGRAFF.

This clone was seen a handful of times. This chain uses TRBV5-6 with TRBJ2-2, with D possibly being TRBD2 (6 bases). This CDR3 contains 16 residues. The V end was cut by 5 bases, the J end by 4 bases, with 18 bases between. Germline loops: CDR1 SGHDT, CDR2 YYEEEE. As DNA, the CDR3 is TGTGCCAGCAGGGGATATACTAGCCTGAGCACCGGGGAGCTGTTTTTT. This translates into CASRGYTSLSTGELFF.

The chain has TRBV7-8 and TRBJ2-1; D ambiguous. Between the trimmed V and J ends, which lost 0 bases and 5 bases, there was a span of 5 bases. The CDR3 extends over 13 amino acids. CDR1 and CDR2 from the germline V gene are SGHVS and FQNEAQ. The CDR3 DNA reads as TGTGCCAGCAGCTTAGCGGGCCACAATGAGCAGTTCTTC. This gives the protein CASSLAGHNEQFF.

As regards this clone: An end of the junction does not agree with germline; a read error may underlie this. V usage is TRBV19 and J usage is TRBJ2-1; D is unclear. In germline, CDR1 is LNHDA, CDR2 SQIVND (reference sequence). The CDR3 consists of 17 residues. The CDR3, as DNA: TGTGCCAGTAGTATAGGTTCGGGCGGACCCTCCGACAATGAGCAGTTCTTC. Encoded protein: CASSIGSGGPSDNEQFF.

J is TRBJ2-4 and V is TRBV14; D gene uncertain. Per the germline V gene, CDR1 is SGHDN and CDR2 is FVKESK. The CDR3 runs to 14 residues. Between the trimmed V and J ends, which lost 4 bases and 8 bases, there was a span of 15 bases. CDR3 loop: CASSLSWANDIQYF. CDR3 DNA sequence: TGTGCCAGCAGCCTAAGTTGGGCAAACGACATTCAGTACTTC.

The genes are TRBV9 and TRBJ1-6; weak D call: TRBD1 (5 bases). Germline V lookup: CDR1 SGDLS, CDR2 YYNGEE. V gave up 4 bases and J gave up 7 bases, with 15 bases separating them. CDR3 length: 15 amino acids. CDR3 loop: CASSLSGGGNSPLHF. The CDR3 DNA is TGTGCCAGCAGCTTAAGCGGGGGGGGGAATTCACCCCTCCACTTT.

The rearrangement joins TRBV7-9 to TRBJ2-7, with D possibly TRBD1 on 6 matching bases. Trimming pared 8 bases from V and 5 bases from J, leaving 19 bases between. Germline CDR1 reads SEHNR; CDR2 reads FQNEAQ (reference sequence). CDR3 length: 14 amino acids. The CDR3 sequence: CASGRAGASDEQYF. The CDR3 DNA sequence: TGTGCCAGCGGCCGGGCAGGGGCTTCGGACGAGCAGTACTTC.

The chain links TRBV5-6 to TRBJ2-5; unclear D gene. This CDR3 contains 14 residues. With 0 bases removed from V and 3 bases from J, the gap between germline ends came to 9 bases. CDR1 is SGHDT, CDR2 YYEEEE, per germline. The CDR3 sequence is CASSLVGNKETQYF. The CDR3 coding sequence is TGTGCCAGCAGCTTGGTGGGGAATAAAGAGACCCAGTACTTC.

The chain has TRBV7-2 and TRBJ1-3; D might be TRBD1 (5 bases). Trimming shortened V by 7 bases and J by 4 bases, and 14 bases separated the two germline ends. CDR1 and CDR2 from the germline V gene are SGHTA and FQGNSA. The CDR3 runs to 14 residues. This CDR3 is CASNQGSAGNTIYF. Here the CDR3 DNA reads TGTGCCAGCAACCAGGGTTCTGCGGGAAACACCATATATTTT. Supplemented by reference TRBV7-2 and TRBJ1-3, the full variable domain reads GAGVSQSPSNKVTEKGKDVELRCDPISGHTALYWYRQSLGQGLEFLIYFQGNSAPDKSGLPSDRFSAERTGGSVSTLTIQRTQQEDSAVYLCASNQGSAGNTIYFGEGSWLTVV.

This chain connects TRBV18 to TRBJ2-3, with 10 bases identical to TRBD2. The CDR3 is made up of 14 amino acids. CDR1 is KGHSH and CDR2 is LQKENI in the germline V gene. V was clipped by 3 bases and J by 5 bases; unmatched bases: 2. The CDR3 here is CASSPLAGGDTQYF. CDR3 in DNA: TGTGCCAGCTCACCCTTAGCGGGGGGAGATACGCAGTATTTT. The whole variable domain, filled in from reference TRBV18 and TRBJ2-3, reads NAGVMQNPRHLVRRRGQEARLRCSPMKGHSHVYWYRQLPEEGLKFMVYLQKENIIDESGMPKERFSAEFPKEGPSILRIQQVVRGDSAAYFCASSPLAGGDTQYFGPGTRLTVL.

The chain joins TRBV7-2 to TRBJ2-5, with 10 bases lining up with TRBD1. The junction had 1 base not matched to a gene; V was cut back by 1 base and J by 5 bases. CDR1 and CDR2 (germline): SGHTA, FQGNSA. The CDR3 extends over 14 amino acids. CDR3 loop: CASSLGQGAETQYF. CDR3 DNA sequence: TGTGCCAGCAGCTTAGGACAGGGGGCCGAGACCCAGTACTTC.

The chain recombines TRBV18 with TRBJ1-1, with 8 nucleotides matching TRBD1. This CDR3 has 14 amino acids. Germline-derived CDR1 and CDR2 are KGHSH and LQKENI. V was pared by 4 bases and J by 4 bases, with 5 bases of the junction left unmatched. DNA for the CDR3: TGTGCCAGCTCACTAAGACAGGGGTTCACTGAAGCTTTCTTT. It yields the protein CASSLRQGFTEAFF.

V gene TRBV7-9 combines with J gene TRBJ1-2; tentative D call: TRBD1 (5 bases). The V gene's germline CDR1 is SEHNR and CDR2 FQNEAQ (reference sequence). Trimming pared 1 base from V and 4 bases from J, leaving 10 bases between. The CDR3 is made up of 14 amino acids. DNA of the CDR3: TGTGCCAGCAGCTTAGTTCAGGGCGCCTATGGCTACACCTTC. Protein product: CASSLVQGAYGYTF.

The chain has TRBV7-2 and TRBJ2-4; D unresolved. V was cut by 4 bases and J by 11 bases, with 18 bases left in between. The CDR3 contains 14 residues. Germline CDR1 and CDR2: SGHTA and FQGNSA. The CDR3: CASSSLTPPFVQYF. DNA for the CDR3: TGTGCCAGCAGCTCTTTGACACCTCCTTTCGTTCAGTACTTC.